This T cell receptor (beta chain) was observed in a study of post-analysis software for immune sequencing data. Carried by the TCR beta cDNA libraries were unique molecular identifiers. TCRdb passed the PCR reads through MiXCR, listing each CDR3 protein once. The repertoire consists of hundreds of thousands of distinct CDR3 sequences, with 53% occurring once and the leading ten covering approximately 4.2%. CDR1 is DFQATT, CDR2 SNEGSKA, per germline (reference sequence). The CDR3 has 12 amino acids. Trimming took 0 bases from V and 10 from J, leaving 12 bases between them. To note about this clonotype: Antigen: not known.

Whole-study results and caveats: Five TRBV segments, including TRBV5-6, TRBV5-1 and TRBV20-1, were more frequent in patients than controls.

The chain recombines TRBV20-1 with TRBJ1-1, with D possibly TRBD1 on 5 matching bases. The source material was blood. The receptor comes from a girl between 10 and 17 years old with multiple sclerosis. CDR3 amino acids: CSARDSRVGAFF. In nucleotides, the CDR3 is TGCAGTGCTAGAGATAGCAGGGTTGGAGCTTTCTTT.